A single sample is the source of the 10 T cell receptor beta chains below, sequenced in a study of post-analysis software for immune sequencing data (dated by TCRdb to the mid-2010s). Study-wide conclusions, independent of this receptor: Patients showed significantly higher frequencies than controls for a handful of TRBV segments, among them TRBV5-6, TRBV5-1 and TRBV20-1.

Library generation was performed with PCR. Sequencing used an Illumina HiSeq 2500. To reduce PCR and sequencing biases, unique molecular identifiers were incorporated into the TCR beta cDNA libraries. The public reads were run again by TCRdb, first through fastp at Q25 and then through MiXCR, and only productive beta chains were kept. Every CDR3 protein is listed once, alongside the most common genes and DNA of its rows. Here the sample has 170,000 or so distinct CDR3 sequences; 30% occur a single time. The leading ten clones occupy approximately 1.5% of the sample. Their recognized antigens are unknown. Sequencing was carried out using blood. The origin of the receptors is a girl aged 10-17 years with multiple sclerosis.

As regards this clonotype: One base away lies a much larger clone, so this may be a sequencing read error. The rearrangement joins TRBV20-1 to TRBJ1-2; 8 nucleotides line up with TRBD1. J lost 5 bases, V lost 8 bases, and 7 bases had no gene match. Germline-derived CDR1 and CDR2 are DFQATT and SNEGSKA (reference sequence). CDR3 length: 12 amino acids. CDR3 DNA sequence: TGCAGTATGCAGGGGGCCCATTATGGCTACACCTTC. It is translated as CSMQGAHYGYTF.

V gene TRBV3-1 combines with J gene TRBJ2-1; no clear D gene. Germline CDR1 LGHDT, CDR2 YNNKEL (reference sequence). This CDR3 has 11 residues. V gave up 1 base and J gave up 10 bases, with 5 bases separating them. The CDR3 reads CASSQAPEQFF. The CDR3 coding sequence is TGTGCCAGCAGCCAAGCCCCGGAGCAGTTCTTC.

This clonotype was seen only a few times. The rearrangement uses TRBV20-1 and TRBJ2-7; 9 bases line up with TRBD1. Germline assignment: CDR1 DFQATT and CDR2 SNEGSKA (reference sequence). The CDR3 runs 13 residues. The chain's CDR3 is CSAHRQGDREQYF. The DNA for the CDR3 is TGCAGCGCCCACCGACAGGGGGATCGGGAGCAGTACTTC.

This clonotype came up many times. The CDR3 nucleotides are TGTGCCAGCAGCGTAGCTACTAGCTCTGATACGCAGTATTTT. Protein sequence: CASSVATSSDTQYF. The V gene is TRBV9, the J gene TRBJ2-3; D perhaps matches TRBD2 (6 bases). Germline CDR1 is SGDLS and CDR2 is YYNGEE. This CDR3 spans 14 amino acids. The V and J ends lost 0 bases and 6 bases respectively, with 11 bases between them.

A remark on this clonotype: A read error is possible here, since a much larger clone lies one base away. The rearrangement links TRBV6-5 to TRBJ1-2; tentatively, D is TRBD1 (6 bases). V lost 0 bases, J lost 3 bases, and 20 bases lay in between. CDR1 and CDR2 (germline): MNHEY, SVGAGI. The CDR3 has 18 residues. The CDR3 region has the DNA TGTGCCAGCAGTTACTCCGCAGGGGACGGGTGGAGGGACTATGGCTACACCTTC. It encodes CASSYSAGDGWRDYGYTF.

The rearrangement joins TRBV4-1 to TRBJ1-5; 7 positions agree with TRBD1. The V gene end was trimmed by 3 bases and the J gene end by 0 bases; junction bases not matched to a gene: 2. CDR1 is MGHRA and CDR2 is YSYEKL in the germline V gene. The CDR3 length is 15 residues. DNA for the CDR3: TGCGCCAGCAGCCAGACAGGGATTAGCAATCAGCCCCAGCATTTT. This codes for CASSQTGISNQPQHF.

This clonotype was detected a few times. This chain uses TRBV11-2 with TRBJ2-3; 7 positions match TRBD2. Germline CDR1 is SGHAT and CDR2 is FQNNGV. CDR3 length equals 14 residues. With V trimmed by 5 bases and J by 4 bases, 6 bases remained unmatched. The CDR3 sequence is CASSRLAEADTQYF. CDR3 coding DNA: TGTGCCAGCAGCCGGCTAGCGGAGGCAGATACGCAGTATTTT.

This clonotype has more than one count but fewer than ten. This chain links TRBV5-1 with TRBJ2-2, with TRBD1 matching over 7 bases. V was pared by 1 base and J by 5 bases, with 11 bases of the junction left unmatched. The CDR3 spans 17 residues. Germline V gives CDR1 SGHRS, CDR2 YFSETQ. The CDR3: CASSLPFDRESTGELFF. CDR3 DNA: TGCGCCAGCAGCTTGCCCTTCGACAGGGAATCGACCGGGGAGCTGTTTTTT.

The chain is built from TRBV5-6 and TRBJ2-1; 8 bases map to TRBD2. The CDR3 has 15 amino acids. Germline V gives CDR1 SGHDT, CDR2 YYEEEE. J lost 10 bases, V lost 0 bases, and 9 bases had no gene match. CDR3 nucleotide sequence: TGTGCCAGCAGCTTGGCGGGGGGGGTCTCCTACGAGCAGTTCTTC. This gives the protein CASSLAGGVSYEQFF.

This clonotype was seen only a few times. The chain couples TRBV3-1 to TRBJ2-3; 8 bases are a match to TRBD1. J lost 6 bases, V lost 0 bases, and 17 bases had no gene match. The CDR3 length is 19 residues. Per germline, CDR1 LGHDT and CDR2 YNNKEL (reference sequence). CDR3 nucleotide sequence: TGTGCCAGCAGCCAAGATCCGCGGGCAGGGGGCGCGAGAGCCGATACGCAGTATTTT. Translation gives CASSQDPRAGGARADTQYF.